This T cell receptor beta chain appears in the sequencing data of a study of blood T cell repertoires in COVID-19. Study in general: Spain, Italy and the United States supplied samples that represented acute and convalescent COVID-19. PBMCs, B-cell-depleted T cells, or T cells provided the cDNA or gDNA that made up the material.

Participants spanned ages about 18 to 100 years and resided in 24 US areas. Two consecutive negative NP/OP PCR tests, clearance, or resolved symptoms defined Cohort 3 recovery. Produced via immunoSEQ multiplex PCR; TCRdb's table is partial and in-frame only. The sample yields about 350,000 clones, 80% to 90% seen once. CDR1 SEHNR and CDR2 FQNEAQ come from the germline V gene (reference sequence). The CDR3 loop spans 14 amino acids. V lost 6 bases and J lost 2, with 13 bases in between. The sequencing input was PBMCs or T cells enriched from blood (not recorded which). The V call is TRBV7-9, the J call TRBJ1-1; D is uncertain. This sequence originates from a woman aged 30 to 39 who had recovered from COVID-19. In DNA, the CDR3 is TGTGCCAGCAGTTCCCTTCGGTATAACACTGAAGCTTTCTTT. It specifies CASSSLRYNTEAFF.